These T cell receptor beta chains were read from a single sample in a study of graft-versus-host responses after intestinal transplantation. Generated by immunoSEQ multiplex PCR, the TCRdb table keeps only in-frame clones and is missing some. This sample has approximately 110,000 clones, with over 85% found just once. Antigens for these TCRs are unknown. The source material was unstimulated CD4+ T cells sorted from spleen or lymph node cells, sampled before transplant. These receptors originate from a human donor who was the organ donor for an intestinal transplant. Each CDR3 is given with its conserved first and last residue. The D gene is left open where the match is weak. The size of a clone is reported for some rows only, either as once, few or many, or as a class for expanded clones.

clone size	V gene	D gene	J gene	CDR3 protein	CDR3 DNA
-	TRBV15	-	TRBJ2-7	CATSRDAGNYEQYF	TGTGCCACCAGCAGAGATGCCGGGAACTACGAGCAGTACTTC
-	TRBV6-1	-	TRBJ2-5	CATGAREETQYF	TGTGCCACGGGGGCCAGGGAGGAGACCCAGTACTTC
-	TRBV28	TRBD1	TRBJ1-4	CASRTGTTNEKLFF	TGTGCCAGCAGGACAGGGACGACTAATGAAAAACTGTTTTTT
-	TRBV5-6	TRBD2	TRBJ2-7	CASSRLTGTRTQSYEQYF	TGTGCCAGCAGCCGTCTTACCGGGACTAGGACTCAATCCTACGAGCAGTACTTC
-	TRBV19	TRBD2	TRBJ2-7	CASSRSRLAASYEQYF	TGTGCCAGTAGTAGGAGCCGGCTAGCGGCCTCCTACGAGCAGTACTTC
-	TRBV14	-	TRBJ1-1	CASSQNTEAFF	TGCGCCAGCAGCCAAAACACTGAAGCTTTCTTT
few	TRBV5-5	TRBD2	TRBJ2-2	CASSPLGGRLVGELFF	TGTGCCAGCAGCCCTCTCGGCGGGAGGTTGGTCGGGGAGCTGTTTTTT
-	TRBV30	TRBD1	TRBJ1-2	CAWSPRDRSFYGYTF	TGTGCCTGGAGTCCGCGGGACAGAAGCTTCTATGGCTACACCTTC
-	TRBV6-6	TRBD1	TRBJ1-5	CASSFRRQGNQPQHF	TGTGCCAGCAGTTTTAGAAGACAGGGGAATCAGCCCCAGCATTTT
-	TRBV9	TRBD2	TRBJ2-3	CASSVATSAGGFTDTQYF	TGTGCCAGCAGCGTAGCTACGTCCGCGGGAGGGTTCACAGATACGCAGTATTTT
-	TRBV30	-	TRBJ2-5	CAWSSATVTGTQYF	TGTGCCTGGAGTTCGGCGACCGTCACGGGGACCCAGTACTTC
-	TRBV5-1	TRBD2	TRBJ2-7	CASSFLPGTSGYEQYF	TGCGCCAGCAGCTTCCTCCCCGGGACTAGCGGCTACGAGCAGTACTTC
-	TRBV19	-	TRBJ1-5	CASSISGSGNQPQHF	TGTGCCAGTAGTATATCCGGGAGTGGCAATCAGCCCCAGCATTTT
-	TRBV13	TRBD2	TRBJ2-1	CASSPLLAGGDEQFF	TGTGCCAGCAGCCCCCTGTTAGCGGGAGGGGATGAGCAGTTCTTC
-	TRBV19	TRBD2	TRBJ2-5	CASSPPRATLAGGVETQYF	TGTGCCAGTAGTCCTCCCAGGGCAACACTAGCGGGAGGGGTTGAGACCCAGTACTTC
-	TRBV4-1	TRBD1	TRBJ1-2	CASSQGTGIVYGYTF	TGCGCCAGCAGCCAAGGGACAGGGATTGTCTATGGCTACACCTTC
-	TRBV7-7	TRBD2	TRBJ2-3	CASSLGTSGDTQYF	TGTGCCAGCAGCTTAGGGACTAGCGGCGATACGCAGTATTTT
-	TRBV14	TRBD2	TRBJ2-5	CASSGLAGWETQYF	TGTGCCAGCAGCGGACTAGCGGGATGGGAGACCCAGTACTTC
-	TRBV5-1	TRBD1	TRBJ2-7	CASSFSGTGGYEQYF	TGCGCCAGCAGCTTCTCGGGGACAGGGGGCTACGAGCAGTACTTC
-	TRBV29-1	TRBD1	TRBJ1-5	CSVGGQNSNQPQHF	TGCAGCGTTGGGGGACAGAATAGCAATCAGCCCCAGCATTTT
-	TRBV27	-	TRBJ2-7	CASSSLTGSSYEQYF	TGTGCCAGCAGTTCCTTAACAGGGAGCTCCTACGAGCAGTACTTC
-	TRBV7-2	-	TRBJ2-1	CASSLFETPYNEQFF	TGTGCCAGCAGCTTATTCGAAACACCTTACAATGAGCAGTTCTTC
-	TRBV4-1	-	TRBJ1-4	CASSQDPTGRKKLFF	TGCGCCAGCAGCCAAGATCCTACAGGGCGGAAAAAACTGTTTTTT
-	TRBV11-2	TRBD2	TRBJ2-2	CASSPGLAGGHTGELFF	TGTGCCAGCAGCCCGGGACTAGCGGGAGGGCACACCGGGGAGCTGTTTTTT
-	TRBV9	-	TRBJ2-2	CASSVSGGTGELFF	TGTGCCAGCAGCGTCAGCGGCGGCACCGGGGAGCTGTTTTTT
-	TRBV18	TRBD2	TRBJ2-2	CASSLLAANTGELFF	TGTGCCAGCTCACTCCTAGCGGCGAACACCGGGGAGCTGTTTTTT
-	TRBV7-8	TRBD1	TRBJ1-2	CASSPGQGGYTF	TGTGCCAGCAGCCCCGGACAGGGTGGCTACACCTTC
-	TRBV28	-	TRBJ2-4	CASSSGRLAKNIQYF	TGTGCCAGCAGTTCGGGACGGCTAGCCAAAAACATTCAGTACTTC
-	TRBV5-1	-	TRBJ1-1	CASSLTGYNTEAFF	TGCGCCAGCAGCTTGACAGGGTACAACACTGAAGCTTTCTTT
-	TRBV4-2	TRBD2	TRBJ2-1	CASSQKGLEANEQFF	TGTGCCAGCAGCCAAAAAGGACTAGAGGCCAATGAGCAGTTCTTC
-	TRBV30	-	TRBJ2-7	CAWSTLYEQYF	TGTGCCTGGAGTACCCTCTACGAGCAGTACTTC